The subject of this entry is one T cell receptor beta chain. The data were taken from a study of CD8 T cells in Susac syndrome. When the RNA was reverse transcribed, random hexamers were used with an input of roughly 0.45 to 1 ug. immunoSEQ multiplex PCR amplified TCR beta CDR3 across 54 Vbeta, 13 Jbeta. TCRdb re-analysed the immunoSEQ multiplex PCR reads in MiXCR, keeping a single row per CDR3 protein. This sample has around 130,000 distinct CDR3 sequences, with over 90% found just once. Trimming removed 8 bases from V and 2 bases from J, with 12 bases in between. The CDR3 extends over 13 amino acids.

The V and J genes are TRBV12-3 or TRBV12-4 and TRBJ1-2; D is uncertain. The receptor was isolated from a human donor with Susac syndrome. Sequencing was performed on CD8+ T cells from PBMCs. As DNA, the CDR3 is TGTGCCAGCGGGGTTGTGGACAACTATGGCTACACCTTC. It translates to CASGVVDNYGYTF.